This T cell receptor (beta chain) was identified in a study of T cell repertoires in cytomegalovirus infection. Study in general: Public signatures in TCR beta pointed to CMV infection and matching HLA type.

Via MiXCR, TCRdb re-called the reads, giving one row per CDR3 protein. Here the sample spans just under 550,000 distinct CDR3 sequences, roughly 29% being singletons. V lost 0 bases to trimming and J lost 0 bases, with 11 bases between them. The germline V gene encodes CDR1 MNHNY and CDR2 SVGAGI (reference sequence). The length of the CDR3 is 16 residues. This clonotype showed up just a few times. This receptor was taken from a human donor in good health (CMV status not recorded). Some clones in this sample may be carry-over from other donors' samples. V is TRBV6-6 and J is TRBJ1-2, with D unclear. The material sequenced was PBMCs. CDR3 in DNA: TGTGCCAGCAGTTACTCAATCACGGATACTAACTATGGCTACACCTTC. Its protein product is CASSYSITDTNYGYTF.